The clone carrying this T cell receptor beta chain was detected only once. This specimen comes from a study of cytomegalovirus exposure and HLA in healthy donors. The assay was immunoSEQ multiplex PCR, and TCRdb's table has in-frame clones only and misses some. This table holds some 270,000 clones, about 86% found once. The CDR3 runs 16 residues. V was clipped by 4 bases and J by 0 bases; unmatched bases: 8. From germline, CDR1 is SGHRS and CDR2 YFSETQ. Input material: PBMCs. The chain employs TRBV5-1 and TRBJ2-7; TRBD1 matches at 9 bases. This TCR derives from a woman aged 18-29 years in good health and CMV-seronegative. The CDR3 DNA reads TGCGCCAGCAGCCCCTCCCGGGACAGGGTCTCCTACGAGCAGTACTTC. The encoded protein is CASSPSRDRVSYEQYF.